This T cell receptor (beta chain) originates from a study of CD8 T cells in ankylosing spondylitis. Study outcomes and limitations: Disease-associated clones were reportedly significantly overrepresented in matched ankylosing spondylitis synovial fluid. Disease-linked clones were CD8+ and relatively rare in peripheral blood. For ankylosing spondylitis blood, a TCR beta motif of eight or nine highly homologous variants appeared characteristic.

This CDR3 spans 18 amino acids. Germline CDR1 reads SGHAT; CDR2 reads FQNNGV. Trimming took off 2 bases at V and 0 bases at J, with 17 bases between the two ends. In its sample, this clonotype was seen many times. What it binds is not known. A quantitative 5'-RACE method, one with molecular barcodes, was used to make TCR beta libraries. TCRdb fed the 5' RACE reads into MiXCR, producing one record per CDR3 protein. This table has 250,000 to 400,000 distinct CDR3 sequences, 11% appearing once. Sequencing input: blood, either unsorted or a sorted T cell fraction (not recorded which). The source of this sequence is a female donor with ankylosing spondylitis or in good health (not recorded which). V is TRBV11-2 and J is TRBJ1-5; no definite D call. DNA of the CDR3: TGTGCCAGCAGCTTAAAAAGGTTAAGCGGGCTTAGCAATCAGCCCCAGCATTTT. This gives the protein CASSLKRLSGLSNQPQHF.